Listed below are T cell receptor beta chains from one sample, sequenced in a study of control samples from healthy donors and cancer patients. Repertoires were generated with immunoSEQ multiplex PCR, while TCRdb's copy carries only in-frame clones and drops some. The sample lists about 90,000 clones, approximately 93% occurring once. The specimen sequenced was blood. The receptors come from a woman younger than 45 in good health. Both conserved end residues are part of each CDR3. Each record gives: D gene, V gene, J gene, clone size, CDR3 protein, CDR3 DNA. The D gene is left open where the match is weak. Clone size, where shown, is once, few, many, or a class for clones that have expanded.

D gene: -; V gene: TRBV19; J gene: TRBJ1-5; clone size: once; CDR3 protein: CASTGGGGNQPQHF; CDR3 DNA: TGTGCCAGTACCGGGGGTGGGGGTAATCAGCCCCAGCATTTT
D gene: TRBD1; V gene: TRBV7-8; J gene: TRBJ1-4; clone size: -; CDR3 protein: CASSLTTGWEKLFF; CDR3 DNA: TGTGCCAGCAGTCTTACGACAGGGTGGGAAAAACTGTTTTTT
D gene: -; V gene: TRBV5-1; J gene: TRBJ1-1; clone size: -; CDR3 protein: CASSPLDVNTEAFF; CDR3 DNA: TGCGCCAGCAGCCCGCTTGACGTGAACACTGAAGCTTTCTTT
D gene: -; V gene: TRBV5-1; J gene: TRBJ2-3; clone size: -; CDR3 protein: CASTLGGANEDTQYF; CDR3 DNA: TGCGCCAGCACCCTCGGGGGAGCCAATGAAGATACGCAGTATTTT
D gene: TRBD1; V gene: TRBV29-1; J gene: TRBJ1-1; clone size: -; CDR3 protein: CSVDLRTGASEAFF; CDR3 DNA: TGCAGCGTTGACCTAAGGACAGGGGCCTCTGAAGCTTTCTTT
D gene: TRBD1; V gene: TRBV5-1; J gene: TRBJ1-2; clone size: -; CDR3 protein: CASSPDRGDYGYTF; CDR3 DNA: TGCGCCAGCAGCCCGGACAGGGGCGACTATGGCTACACCTTC
D gene: TRBD1; V gene: TRBV4-1; J gene: TRBJ1-1; clone size: -; CDR3 protein: CASSQGDRGRNTEAFF; CDR3 DNA: TGCGCCAGCAGCCAAGGGGACAGGGGGAGGAACACTGAAGCTTTCTTT
D gene: TRBD1; V gene: TRBV7-9; J gene: TRBJ2-7; clone size: -; CDR3 protein: CASRMGQDSYEQYF; CDR3 DNA: TGTGCCAGCAGGATGGGACAGGACTCCTACGAGCAGTACTTC
D gene: TRBD2; V gene: TRBV5-1; J gene: TRBJ2-5; clone size: -; CDR3 protein: CASSLSGGVGETQYF; CDR3 DNA: TGCGCCAGCAGCTTAAGCGGGGGCGTCGGGGAGACCCAGTACTTC
D gene: TRBD1; V gene: TRBV30; J gene: TRBJ1-5; clone size: -; CDR3 protein: CAWSDRGHQPQHF; CDR3 DNA: TGTGCCTGGAGTGACAGGGGGCATCAGCCCCAGCATTTT
D gene: TRBD2; V gene: TRBV12-3/TRBV12-4; J gene: TRBJ2-7; clone size: -; CDR3 protein: CASSLKREYEQYF; CDR3 DNA: TGTGCCAGCAGTTTAAAGCGGGAGTACGAGCAGTACTTC
D gene: -; V gene: TRBV4-1; J gene: TRBJ1-1; clone size: -; CDR3 protein: CASSQDWGLSPEAFF; CDR3 DNA: TGCGCCAGCAGCCAAGATTGGGGGCTCTCCCCTGAAGCTTTCTTT
D gene: -; V gene: TRBV20-1; J gene: TRBJ1-1; clone size: -; CDR3 protein: CSVGLTEAFF; CDR3 DNA: TGCAGCGTCGGGTTAACTGAAGCTTTCTTT
D gene: -; V gene: TRBV7-6; J gene: TRBJ1-5; clone size: -; CDR3 protein: CASSLGSGYNQPQHF; CDR3 DNA: TGTGCCAGCAGCTTAGGTTCAGGGTACAATCAGCCCCAGCATTTT
D gene: TRBD1; V gene: TRBV29-1; J gene: TRBJ2-1; clone size: -; CDR3 protein: CSVEDPDRASYNEQFF; CDR3 DNA: TGCAGCGTTGAAGACCCGGACAGGGCATCCTACAATGAGCAGTTCTTC
D gene: -; V gene: TRBV27; J gene: TRBJ1-6; clone size: -; CDR3 protein: CASSLSGWDSPLHF; CDR3 DNA: TGTGCCAGCAGTTTATCAGGGTGGGATTCACCCCTCCACTTT
D gene: -; V gene: TRBV28; J gene: TRBJ2-1; clone size: -; CDR3 protein: CASGQYNEQFF; CDR3 DNA: TGTGCCAGCGGGCAATACAATGAGCAGTTCTTC
D gene: -; V gene: TRBV5-1; J gene: TRBJ2-2; clone size: few; CDR3 protein: CASSPHLDPTGELFF; CDR3 DNA: TGCGCCAGCAGCCCTCATCTAGACCCCACCGGGGAGCTGTTTTTT
D gene: TRBD2; V gene: TRBV7-9; J gene: TRBJ2-5; clone size: -; CDR3 protein: CASSPVGLAGEETQYF; CDR3 DNA: TGTGCCAGCAGCCCAGTGGGACTAGCGGGAGAAGAGACCCAGTACTTC
D gene: -; V gene: TRBV7-9; J gene: TRBJ2-7; clone size: -; CDR3 protein: CASSSTGAQEDEQYF; CDR3 DNA: TGTGCCAGCAGCTCCACCGGGGCGCAGGAGGACGAGCAGTACTTC
D gene: TRBD1; V gene: TRBV5-1; J gene: TRBJ1-5; clone size: -; CDR3 protein: CASSPTGYSNQPQHF; CDR3 DNA: TGCGCCAGCAGCCCGACAGGGTATAGCAATCAGCCCCAGCATTTT
D gene: TRBD1; V gene: TRBV11-3; J gene: TRBJ1-4; clone size: once; CDR3 protein: CASSTNQGGRGEKLFF; CDR3 DNA: TGTGCCAGCAGCACAAACCAGGGGGGCCGTGGAGAAAAACTGTTTTTT
D gene: TRBD2; V gene: TRBV11-2; J gene: TRBJ2-6; clone size: -; CDR3 protein: CASRKLAGGLSGANVLTF; CDR3 DNA: TGTGCCAGCAGGAAACTAGCGGGAGGGCTTTCTGGGGCCAACGTCCTGACTTTC
D gene: -; V gene: TRBV27; J gene: TRBJ1-1; clone size: -; CDR3 protein: CASSLLGGGTEAFF; CDR3 DNA: TGTGCCAGCAGTTTGTTAGGAGGGGGCACTGAAGCTTTCTTT
D gene: TRBD2; V gene: TRBV7-2; J gene: TRBJ2-5; clone size: -; CDR3 protein: CASSPGLVKGKETQYF; CDR3 DNA: TGTGCCAGCAGCCCTGGACTAGTTAAGGGCAAGGAGACCCAGTACTTC
D gene: TRBD1; V gene: TRBV24-1; J gene: TRBJ2-7; clone size: -; CDR3 protein: CATSGGVEQYF; CDR3 DNA: TGTGCCACCTCAGGGGGAGTTGAGCAGTACTTC
D gene: -; V gene: TRBV27; J gene: TRBJ1-5; clone size: -; CDR3 protein: CASSLSGGQPQHF; CDR3 DNA: TGTGCCAGCAGTTTATCCGGGGGTCAGCCCCAGCATTTT
D gene: TRBD1; V gene: TRBV10-2; J gene: TRBJ1-1; clone size: -; CDR3 protein: CASSPTGGRIAFF; CDR3 DNA: TGCGCCAGCAGCCCCACAGGGGGCAGAATTGCTTTCTTT